This T cell receptor (beta chain) was sequenced during a study of shared clonotypes between healthy human individuals. The germline gives CDR1 SGHTA, CDR2 FQGTGA. The CDR3 loop spans 13 amino acids. Deletions cut 5 bases from V and 5 bases from J, with 12 bases between. Profiled with immunoSEQ multiplex PCR; TCRdb holds only in-frame clones, not every one. This sample yields a few million clones, of which 93% are seen a single time; 0.39% belongs to the top ten. Material for sequencing was naive CD4+ T cells from PBMCs. Subset meaning: CD45RA+ positively selected. This sequence joins TRBV7-3 and TRBJ2-5; a possible D gene is TRBD2 (6 bases). This clonotype originated in a man between 18 and 35 years old in good health. Some clones in this sample may be carry-over from other donors' samples. The CDR3 DNA is TGTGCCAGCAGCGTCGGGAGTTCGGAGACCCAGTACTTC. This sequence encodes CASSVGSSETQYF.